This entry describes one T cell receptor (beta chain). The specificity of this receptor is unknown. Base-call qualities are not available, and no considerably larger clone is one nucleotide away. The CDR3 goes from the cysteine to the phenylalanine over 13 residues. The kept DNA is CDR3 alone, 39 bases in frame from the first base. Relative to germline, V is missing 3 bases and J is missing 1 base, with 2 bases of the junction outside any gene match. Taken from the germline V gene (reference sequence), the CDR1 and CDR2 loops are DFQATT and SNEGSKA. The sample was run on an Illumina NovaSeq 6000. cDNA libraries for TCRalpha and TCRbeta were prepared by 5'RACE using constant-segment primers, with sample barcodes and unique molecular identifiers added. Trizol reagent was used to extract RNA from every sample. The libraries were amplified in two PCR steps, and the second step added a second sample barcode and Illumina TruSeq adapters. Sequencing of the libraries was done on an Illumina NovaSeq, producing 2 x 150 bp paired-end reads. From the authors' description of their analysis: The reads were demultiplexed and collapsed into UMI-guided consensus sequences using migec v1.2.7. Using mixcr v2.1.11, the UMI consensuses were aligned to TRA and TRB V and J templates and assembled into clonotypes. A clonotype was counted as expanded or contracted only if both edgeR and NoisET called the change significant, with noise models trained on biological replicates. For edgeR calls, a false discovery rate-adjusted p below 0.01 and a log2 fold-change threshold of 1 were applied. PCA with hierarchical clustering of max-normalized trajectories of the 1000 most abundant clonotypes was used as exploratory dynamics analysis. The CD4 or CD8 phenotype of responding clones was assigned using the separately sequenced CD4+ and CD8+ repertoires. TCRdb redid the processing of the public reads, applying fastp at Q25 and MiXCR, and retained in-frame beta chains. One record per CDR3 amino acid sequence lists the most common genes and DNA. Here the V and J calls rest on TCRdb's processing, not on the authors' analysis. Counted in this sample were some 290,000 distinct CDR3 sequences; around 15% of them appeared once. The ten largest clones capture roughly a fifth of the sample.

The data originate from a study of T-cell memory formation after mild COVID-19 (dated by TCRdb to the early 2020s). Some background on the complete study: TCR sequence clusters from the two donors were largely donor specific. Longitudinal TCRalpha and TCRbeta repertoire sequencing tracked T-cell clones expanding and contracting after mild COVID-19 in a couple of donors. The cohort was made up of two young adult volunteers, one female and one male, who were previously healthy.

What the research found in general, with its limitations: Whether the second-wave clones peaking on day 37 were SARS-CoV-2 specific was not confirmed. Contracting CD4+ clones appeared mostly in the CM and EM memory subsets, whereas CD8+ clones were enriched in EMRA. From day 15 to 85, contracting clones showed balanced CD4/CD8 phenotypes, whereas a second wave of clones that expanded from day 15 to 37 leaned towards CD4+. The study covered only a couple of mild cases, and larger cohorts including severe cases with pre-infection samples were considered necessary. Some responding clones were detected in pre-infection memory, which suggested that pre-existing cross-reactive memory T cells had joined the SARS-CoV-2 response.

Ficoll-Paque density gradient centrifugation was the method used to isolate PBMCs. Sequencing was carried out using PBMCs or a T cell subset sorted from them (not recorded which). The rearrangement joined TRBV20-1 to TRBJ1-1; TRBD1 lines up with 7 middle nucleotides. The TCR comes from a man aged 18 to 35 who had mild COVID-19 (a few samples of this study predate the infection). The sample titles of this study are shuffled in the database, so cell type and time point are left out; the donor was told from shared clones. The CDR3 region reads CSASKGANTEAFF. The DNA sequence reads TGCAGTGCTAGCAAGGGGGCGAACACTGAAGCTTTCTTT.